This T cell receptor beta chain was observed in a study of T cell clonality in common variable immunodeficiency. Regarding the study as a whole: CVID subjects shared fewer TCRbeta clones than healthy controls did. In common variable immunodeficiency, TCR beta chains reportedly carried fewer deletions and N-nucleotide insertions. CVID subjects had higher TCRbeta clonality than healthy controls, most marked in about a third.

Germline lookup yields CDR1 SGHTA and CDR2 FQGNSA. The CDR3 is made up of 15 amino acids. The V gene end was trimmed by 3 bases and the J gene end by 3 bases; junction bases not matched to a gene: 8. This clone was observed a handful of times. Antigen unknown. The CDR3 is cut off 3 residues early in the read; its end comes from the germline J gene. Profiled with immunoSEQ multiplex PCR; TCRdb holds only in-frame clones, not every one. The sample includes 15,000 to 20,000 clones, none of them occurring once. The TCR originated in a human donor with common variable immunodeficiency. Sequenced material: peripheral blood mononuclear cells. The gene calls are TRBV7-2 and TRBJ2-7; 7 bases agree with TRBD2. CDR3 amino acids: CASSFRTSGGYEQYF. The DNA read from the CDR3 is TGTGCCAGCAGCTTCCGGACTAGTGGCGGCTACGAG.